This T cell receptor (beta chain) comes out of a study of beta chain features in type 1 diabetes. General study points: Significant though moderate, a shortening of TCRB CDR3s appeared in all four CD4+ subsets of Type 1 diabetes patients.

The germline V and J ends were trimmed by 3 bases and 2 bases, with 13 bases remaining between them. CDR3 length: 15 residues. Germline CDR1 is LNHDA and CDR2 is SQIVND (reference sequence). Turning to this clone: Its antigen is undetermined.

The sequenced template was cDNA made from the entire isolated RNA. Some clones are missing from TCRdb's copy, which holds only in-frame ones; the method was immunoSEQ multiplex PCR. In the table there are 200,000 to 250,000 clones, 11% to 15% of which are singletons. Sequenced material: naive CD4+ T cells from blood. This receptor was identified in a man in his thirties or forties with type 1 diabetes. V and J are TRBV19 and TRBJ1-2; D might be TRBD1 (5 bases). The CDR3 nucleotides read TGTGCCAGTAGTATCGCGTCGGGGGGGAACTATGGCTACACCTTC. Protein sequence: CASSIASGGNYGYTF.